These 25 T cell receptor beta chains share one sample of origin, sequenced in a study of OX40 agonist ivuxolimab in advanced cancers. Only in-frame clones appear in the TCRdb table, and some are missing; sequencing was by immunoSEQ multiplex PCR. The sample shows tens of thousands of clones, approximately 81% of them seen only once. The sample in question was CD4+ or CD8+ T cells sorted from blood, obtained in a trial of the OX40 agonist ivuxolimab. The receptors originated from an adult with an advanced solid tumor such as melanoma, head and neck, liver or kidney cancer.

The genes are TRBV6-5 and TRBJ1-5; D unresolved. In germline, CDR1 is MNHEY, CDR2 SVGAGI. V lost 0 bases and J lost 5, with 5 bases in between. This CDR3 region has 13 residues. CDR3: CASSYSRDQPQHF. In DNA, the CDR3 is TGTGCCAGCAGTTACTCGCGGGATCAGCCCCAGCATTTT.

The chain has TRBV4-1 and TRBJ2-2; D remains unclear. CDR1 and CDR2 from the germline V gene are MGHRA and YSYEKL. The CDR3 has 15 amino acids. V shed 1 base and J shed 7 bases, with 13 bases lying between them. CDR3 in amino acids: CASSQVMAKHGELFF. DNA of the CDR3: TGCGCCAGCAGCCAAGTAATGGCTAAGCACGGGGAGCTGTTTTTT.

The CDR3 region is CASSLLARGTDTQYF. The CDR3 DNA is TGTGCCAGCAGTTTACTAGCGCGAGGCACAGATACGCAGTATTTT. The chain links TRBV28 to TRBJ2-3; D perhaps matches TRBD2 (6 bases). The V end was cut by 2 bases, the J end by 1 base, with 10 bases between. This CDR3 is built from 15 residues. The V gene's germline CDR1 is MDHEN and CDR2 SYDVKM.

The V and J genes are TRBV19 and TRBJ2-5; D is ambiguous. Per the germline V gene, CDR1 is LNHDA and CDR2 is SQIVND (reference sequence). Trimming removed 3 bases from V and 4 bases from J, with 6 bases in between. The CDR3 length is 12 residues. CDR3 DNA sequence: TGTGCCAGTAGTATGTCCCCAGAGACCCAGTACTTC. It yields the protein CASSMSPETQYF. The variable domain in full, completed from reference TRBV19 and TRBJ2-5, reads DGGITQSPKYLFRKEGQNVTLSCEQNLNHDAMYWYRQDPGQGLRLIYYSQIVNDFQKGDIAEGYSVSREKKESFPLTVTSAQKNPTAFYLCASSMSPETQYFGPGTRLLVL.

As regards this clone: The junction departs from the called germline gene at one end, perhaps through a read error. J is TRBJ1-2 and V is TRBV2; D call uncertain. Germline-derived CDR1 and CDR2 are SNHLY and FYNNEI. The CDR3 length is 15 residues. CDR3 nucleotides: TGTGCCAGCAGGGAAGGCGGGGTGGTTCGCTATGGCTACACCTTC. This codes for CASREGGVVRYGYTF.

The rearrangement links TRBV2 to TRBJ1-2; 7 bases map to TRBD1. V dropped 7 bases and J dropped 6; count of bases not matched to a gene: 14. Per germline, CDR1 SNHLY and CDR2 FYNNEI. This CDR3 region has 15 residues. This CDR3 is CASNRDSTIKDGYTF. CDR3 coding DNA: TGTGCCAGCAACCGGGACAGCACTATAAAGGATGGCTACACCTTC.

This chain uses TRBV6-5 with TRBJ2-7; 8 bases align to TRBD1. Per the germline V gene, CDR1 is MNHEY and CDR2 is SVGAGI. J lost 2 bases, V lost 7 bases, and 7 bases had no gene match. The CDR3 has 14 amino acids. The CDR3 loop is CASKEQGGAYEQYF. Written as DNA, the CDR3 is TGTGCCAGCAAGGAACAGGGGGGTGCCTACGAGCAGTACTTC.

The J gene is TRBJ2-1, the V gene TRBV5-4; 7 nucleotides agree with TRBD2. This CDR3 is built from 15 residues. Trimming took 0 bases from V and 6 from J; bases not matched to a gene: 6. Germline V CDR1 and CDR2: SGHNT, YYREEE (reference sequence). CDR3 sequence reads: CASSLDGAGVNEQFF. CDR3 bases: TGTGCCAGCAGCTTGGATGGTGCGGGGGTCAATGAGCAGTTCTTC.

This clone was seen a few times. The CDR3 here is CASRRALQREAFF. The DNA for the CDR3 is TGTGCCAGCAGGCGAGCCCTCCAAAGAGAAGCTTTCTTT. The gene calls are TRBV2 and TRBJ1-1; D remains unclear. CDR3 length equals 13 residues. Per germline, CDR1 SNHLY and CDR2 FYNNEI. Trimming left V 6 bases short and J 8 bases short, with 16 bases between.

The rearrangement links TRBV19 to TRBJ1-2; TRBD1 agrees at 9 bases. V dropped 7 bases and J dropped 4; count of bases not matched to a gene: 4. Germline CDR1 LNHDA, CDR2 SQIVND (reference sequence). This CDR3 region has 13 residues. The DNA of the CDR3 is TGTGCCAGTAAGGACAGGGGCGCCTATGGCTACACCTTC. Translation gives CASKDRGAYGYTF. Looking up the rest from reference TRBV19 and TRBJ1-2 gives the full variable domain: DGGITQSPKYLFRKEGQNVTLSCEQNLNHDAMYWYRQDPGQGLRLIYYSQIVNDFQKGDIAEGYSVSREKKESFPLTVTSAQKNPTAFYLCASKDRGAYGYTFGSGTRLTVV.

This chain connects TRBV7-9 to TRBJ1-5; TRBD1 aligns across 9 bases. The length of the CDR3 is 16 residues. Germline CDR1 reads SEHNR; CDR2 reads FQNEAQ (reference sequence). Unmatched junction bases numbered 4, after V lost 1 base and J lost 3 bases. The CDR3 nucleotides read TGTGCCAGCAGCTTAGTGACAGGGGGGGACAATCAGCCCCAGCATTTT. This sequence encodes CASSLVTGGDNQPQHF.

The chain employs TRBV5-4 and TRBJ2-3, with TRBD2 matching 9 bases. V lost 4 bases and J lost 3; bases outside the gene matches: 6. The CDR3 spans 15 residues. Germline lookup yields CDR1 SGHNT and CDR2 YYREEE (reference sequence). CDR3 nucleotide sequence: TGTGCCAGCAGCACCCGACTAGCGGATACAGATACGCAGTATTTT. This encodes CASSTRLADTDTQYF.

This chain joins TRBV7-2 and TRBJ1-6; possible D gene TRBD1, 5 bases. This CDR3 contains 13 residues. The V gene's germline CDR1 is SGHTA and CDR2 FQGNSA. Trimming shortened V by 4 bases and J by 7 bases, and 8 bases separated the two germline ends. The CDR3 DNA follows: TGTGCCAGCAGCTCAGGGCGGAATTCACCCCTCCACTTT. Translation: CASSSGRNSPLHF.

The chain couples TRBV25-1 to TRBJ2-5; maybe TRBD1 (5 bases). The V end lost 2 bases, the J end lost 5 bases, and 18 bases lay between the germline ends. CDR3 size: 16 residues. Germline CDR1 and CDR2: MGHDK and SYGVNS. The CDR3, as DNA: TGTGCCAGCAGTGAAGGGCAGGGCCAATTTGGGGAGACCCAGTACTTC. Amino acids: CASSEGQGQFGETQYF.

Only a few counts were recorded for this clone. The chain has TRBV7-3 and TRBJ2-2, with a weak D call TRBD2 (6 bases). From germline, CDR1 is SGHTA and CDR2 FQGTGA. V dropped 5 bases and J dropped 3 bases, with 13 bases sitting between them. This CDR3 region has 15 residues. The CDR3 loop is CASSQGGAHTGELFF. The CDR3 nucleotides read TGTGCCAGCAGCCAGGGCGGGGCCCACACCGGGGAGCTGTTTTTT. Full variable domain (remainder filled in from reference TRBV7-3 and TRBJ2-2): GAGVSQTPSNKVTEKGKYVELRCDPISGHTALYWYRQSLGQGPEFLIYFQGTGAADDSGLPNDRFFAVRPEGSVSTLKIQRTERGDSAVYLCASSQGGAHTGELFFGEGSRLTVL.

The rearrangement uses TRBV4-1 and TRBJ2-5, with D maybe TRBD2 (5 bases). V was cut by 3 bases and J by 4 bases, with 12 bases left in between. The germline gives CDR1 MGHRA, CDR2 YSYEKL. CDR3 size: 14 residues. The CDR3 bases are TGCGCCAGCAGCCATAGCGTCCCAGGAGAGACCCAGTACTTC. Amino acid sequence: CASSHSVPGETQYF.

V is TRBV7-2 and J is TRBJ1-1; D is uncertain. V was cut by 0 bases and J by 2 bases, with 10 bases left in between. The CDR3 is 15 amino acids. Per the germline V gene, CDR1 is SGHTA and CDR2 is FQGNSA. CDR3 coding DNA: TGTGCCAGCAGCTTAGCCATACAAGATAACACTGAAGCTTTCTTT. The encoded protein is CASSLAIQDNTEAFF.

The rearrangement links TRBV2 to TRBJ1-4; TRBD1 matches 10 bases. Germline assignment: CDR1 SNHLY and CDR2 FYNNEI. The CDR3 sequence is 14 residues long. With 6 bases clipped from V and 6 bases from J, the junction kept 4 bases outside the gene matches. The CDR3 protein is CASREDRGYEKLFF. CDR3 in DNA: TGTGCCAGCAGAGAGGACAGGGGGTATGAAAAACTGTTTTTT.

The genes are TRBV7-2 and TRBJ2-4, with 9 bases fitting TRBD1. Trimming took 5 bases from V and 8 from J; bases not matched to a gene: 7. The CDR3 sequence is 14 residues long. Germline V lookup: CDR1 SGHTA, CDR2 FQGNSA. This chain's CDR3 is CASSLGTGRDIQYF. The CDR3 DNA is TGTGCCAGCAGCCTGGGGACAGGGCGGGACATTCAGTACTTC. Supplemented by reference TRBV7-2 and TRBJ2-4, the full variable domain reads GAGVSQSPSNKVTEKGKDVELRCDPISGHTALYWYRQSLGQGLEFLIYFQGNSAPDKSGLPSDRFSAERTGGSVSTLTIQRTQQEDSAVYLCASSLGTGRDIQYFGAGTRLSVL.

This sequence joins TRBV9 and TRBJ2-7; D is uncertain. The CDR3 has 14 residues. CDR1 is SGDLS, CDR2 YYNGEE, per germline. V was pared by 2 bases and J by 6 bases, with 15 bases between. CDR3 nucleotide sequence: TGTGCCAGCAGCGTCAACCTGACCCGCCTCGAGCAGTACTTC. This translates into CASSVNLTRLEQYF.

The chain has TRBV9 and TRBJ2-1; the match to TRBD2 covers 9 bases. V shed 0 bases, J shed 10 bases, and the junction held 5 bases outside the gene matches. Germline V gives CDR1 SGDLS, CDR2 YYNGEE. The CDR3 extends over 14 amino acids. The CDR3 nucleotides read TGTGCCAGCAGCGTAGTTGCGGGAGGGGGGGAGCAGTTCTTC. Its protein is CASSVVAGGGEQFF.

This clone was counted a few times. The V call is TRBV19, the J call TRBJ2-2; D not certain. CDR3 length: 17 amino acids. Trimming stripped 3 bases from V and 7 bases from J, with 21 bases between. The V gene's germline CDR1 is LNHDA and CDR2 SQIVND (reference sequence). Here the CDR3 DNA reads TGTGCCAGTAGTATCGGTAACCTGGGCCGCCTTGGCGGGGAGCTGTTTTTT. Its translation: CASSIGNLGRLGGELFF. Supplemented by reference TRBV19 and TRBJ2-2, the full variable domain reads DGGITQSPKYLFRKEGQNVTLSCEQNLNHDAMYWYRQDPGQGLRLIYYSQIVNDFQKGDIAEGYSVSREKKESFPLTVTSAQKNPTAFYLCASSIGNLGRLGGELFFGEGSRLTVL.

This clone was seen once. The genes are TRBV5-6 and TRBJ1-1, with D tentatively TRBD1 (6 bases). V dropped 4 bases and J dropped 4 bases, with 17 bases sitting between them. The germline V gene encodes CDR1 SGHDT and CDR2 YYEEEE. There are 15 residues in the CDR3. The CDR3 loop reads CASSGGQWTGTEAFF. The CDR3 DNA is TGTGCCAGCAGCGGCGGACAGTGGACGGGCACTGAAGCTTTCTTT.

This clone showed up just once. The chain couples TRBV7-9 to TRBJ2-7, with TRBD1 matching over 12 bases. Germline V gives CDR1 SEHNR, CDR2 FQNEAQ (reference sequence). With V trimmed by 1 base and J by 7 bases, 5 bases remained unmatched. The CDR3 consists of 15 residues. CDR3 residues: CASSLDGTGGREQYF. The CDR3 DNA sequence: TGTGCCAGCAGCTTAGATGGGACAGGGGGCCGTGAGCAGTACTTC.

This clone showed up just once. CDR3 region: CAGRLAANTGELFF. CDR3 DNA: TGTGCCGGAAGACTAGCGGCGAACACCGGGGAGCTGTTTTTT. The chain couples TRBV19 to TRBJ2-2; 9 bases are shared with TRBD2. V trimming: 11 bases; J trimming: 0 bases; junction bases outside the gene matches: 4. This CDR3 has 14 amino acids. Per the germline V gene, CDR1 is LNHDA and CDR2 is SQIVND (reference sequence).